This section outlines one T cell receptor beta chain sequence together with its context. No antigen is known for it. The data were taken from a study of T cell responses to AZD1222 COVID-19 vaccine. Sequencing used immunoSEQ multiplex PCR; TCRdb keeps in-frame clones, though not all of them. The table lists about 150,000 clones, 85% to 95% of them singletons. Germline trimming cut 0 bases from V and 3 bases from J; bases unmatched to any gene: 5. The CDR3 is made up of 16 amino acids. Germline V gives CDR1 LGHNA, CDR2 YNFKEQ. Findings and limits, study-wide: In all cases, repertoires were sampled only after the peak T cell response.

This specimen was peripheral blood, taken on day 0 of AZD1222 vaccination. This receptor was obtained from an adult in good health. The chain couples TRBV4-2 to TRBJ2-3, with 8 bases fitting TRBD2. The DNA of the CDR3 is TGTGCCAGCAGCCAAGATTGGGCTAGCGGGACAGATACGCAGTATTTT. Its translation: CASSQDWASGTDTQYF.